The 17 T cell receptor beta chains listed next were all sequenced from one sample in a study of CD8+ T cells in alopecia areata. RNA, once extracted, was reverse transcribed into cDNA for use as the sequencing template. The table came from immunoSEQ multiplex PCR; TCRdb's copy has only in-frame clones and leaves some out. The sample has some 200,000 clones; about 50% are singletons. Treatment: oral pan-JAK inhibitor, 5-10 mg twice daily. The material sequenced was CD4+ T cells sorted from blood, taken at week 4, from a patient treated with tofacitinib. The source is a human donor with alopecia areata.

In this sample, this clone turned up a few times. The rearrangement uses TRBV29-1 and TRBJ2-2, with 7 bases lining up with TRBD1. The CDR3 has 14 amino acids. CDR1 is SQVTM, CDR2 ANQGSEA, per germline. Trimming cost V 4 bases and J 0 bases; bases outside gene matches: 2. In DNA form, the CDR3 reads TGCAGCGTTGCAGACAGGGCGAACACCGGGGAGCTGTTTTTT. Amino acids: CSVADRANTGELFF.

This rearrangement joins TRBV4-3 to TRBJ2-7; 7 nucleotides agree with TRBD1. Looked up from germline, CDR1 is LGHNA and CDR2 is YSLEER. The ends lost 0 bases at V and 3 bases at J; junction bases unmatched: 5. This CDR3 is built from 15 residues. The CDR3 coding sequence is TGCGCCAGCAGCCAAGATACAGGGGATGTCTACGAGCAGTACTTC. Amino acid sequence: CASSQDTGDVYEQYF.

V usage is TRBV10-3 and J usage is TRBJ2-6; tentatively, D is TRBD2 (5 bases). The germline CDR1 and CDR2 sequences are ENHRY and SYGVKD. This CDR3 comprises 14 residues. V lost 8 bases and J 0 bases, leaving 8 bases between the germline ends. The DNA for the CDR3 is TGTGCCATCTCGGAGGACTCTGGGGCCAACGTCCTGACTTTC. Translated, it gives CAISEDSGANVLTF.

This chain connects TRBV23-1 to TRBJ1-6; a weak D match, TRBD1 (5 bases). TRBV23-1 is annotated as an ORF whose role is uncertain. V was shortened by 7 bases and J by 8 bases, with 21 bases between the two germline ends. This CDR3 has 16 amino acids. CDR3 bases: TGCGCCAGCAACCCGGGGGTATCGGCCCCGGATTCACCCCTCCACTTT. This encodes CASNPGVSAPDSPLHF.

The V gene is TRBV13, the J gene TRBJ2-5; perhaps TRBD1 as D (5 bases). Trimming stripped 2 bases from V and 5 bases from J, with 12 bases between. This CDR3 is built from 14 residues. In germline, CDR1 is PRHDT, CDR2 FYEKMQ (reference sequence). The CDR3 nucleotides are TGTGCCAGCAGCTTAAGTTCAGGACACGAGACCCAGTACTTC. It codes for CASSLSSGHETQYF.

This sequence joins TRBV7-2 and TRBJ1-5; D not resolved. Per the germline V gene, CDR1 is SGHTA and CDR2 is FQGNSA. V lost 7 bases and J 2 bases, leaving 12 bases between the germline ends. The CDR3 totals 14 residues. The CDR3 DNA reads as TGTGCCAGCACCCCATTGGCGGGCAATCAGCCCCAGCATTTT. Translation gives CASTPLAGNQPQHF.

The V and J genes are TRBV27 and TRBJ2-5, with D uncertain. The CDR3 runs 13 residues. The germline V and J ends were trimmed by 4 bases and 1 base, with 7 bases remaining between them. The germline CDR1 and CDR2 sequences are MNHEY and SMNVEV (reference sequence). CDR3 residues: CASSWKGQETQYF. The CDR3 DNA reads TGTGCCAGCAGTTGGAAAGGCCAAGAGACCCAGTACTTC.

The chain uses TRBV4-1 and TRBJ1-5; D ambiguous. V was clipped by 0 bases and J by 0 bases, with 9 bases between them. The CDR3 has 16 residues. Germline CDR1 is MGHRA and CDR2 is YSYEKL. The CDR3 bases are TGCGCCAGCAGCCAAGATCCGGGAAATAGCAATCAGCCCCAGCATTTT. This gives the protein CASSQDPGNSNQPQHF.

The genes are TRBV5-6 and TRBJ2-3; D remains unclear. Trimming stripped 2 bases from V and 2 bases from J, with 6 bases between. This CDR3 region has 13 residues. The germline V gene has CDR1 SGHDT and CDR2 YYEEEE. Here the CDR3 reads CASSLENTDTQYF. The CDR3 DNA reads as TGTGCCAGCAGCTTAGAAAACACAGATACGCAGTATTTT.

This clone was counted ten times or more. The CDR3 reads CRVPSTDTQYF. The CDR3 DNA follows: TGCAGGGTACCCAGCACAGATACGCAGTATTTT. The rearrangement links TRBV20-1 to TRBJ2-3, with D uncertain. The CDR3 covers 11 residues. Germline V gene lookup returns CDR1 DFQATT and CDR2 SNEGSKA (reference sequence).

The V gene is TRBV10-3, the J gene TRBJ1-1; no clear D gene. Trimming left V 1 base short and J 1 base short, with 10 bases between. The length of the CDR3 is 15 residues. The V gene's germline CDR1 is ENHRY and CDR2 SYGVKD. This chain's CDR3 is CAISELTAKNTEAFF. CDR3 sequence (DNA): TGTGCCATCAGTGAGTTAACTGCAAAGAACACTGAAGCTTTCTTT.

The J gene is TRBJ2-3, the V gene TRBV10-3; D is possibly TRBD1 (7 bases). Germline V gives CDR1 ENHRY, CDR2 SYGVKD. V lost 10 bases to trimming and J lost 1 base, with 18 bases between them. The CDR3 runs to 15 residues. CDR3 sequence (DNA): TGTGCCACCTCAAGACAGGGCGGGGGCACAGATACGCAGTATTTT. It translates to CATSRQGGGTDTQYF.

J is TRBJ2-1 and V is TRBV6-4; D is tentatively TRBD1 or TRBD2 (5 bases each). This CDR3 is 14 amino acids long. CDR1 is MRHNA, CDR2 SNTAGT, per germline. V gave up 5 bases and J gave up 7 bases, with 15 bases separating them. DNA of the CDR3: TGTGCCAGCAGTTTGGACCCGGGACCAAATGAGCAGTTCTTC. Protein sequence: CASSLDPGPNEQFF.

The V and J genes are TRBV29-1 and TRBJ2-2; TRBD2 is a possible D gene (5 bases). CDR1 SQVTM and CDR2 ANQGSEA come from the germline V gene. Between the trimmed V and J ends, which lost 6 bases and 1 base, there was a span of 6 bases. The CDR3 totals 12 residues. Here the CDR3 DNA reads TGCAGCGTCGGGATGAACACCGGGGAGCTGTTTTTT. Amino acids: CSVGMNTGELFF.

The chain has TRBV29-1 and TRBJ1-1; D is ambiguous. The CDR3 totals 12 residues. Per the germline V gene, CDR1 is SQVTM and CDR2 is ANQGSEA. V dropped 7 bases and J dropped 0 bases, with 9 bases sitting between them. CDR3 region: CSGQAMNTEAFF. The CDR3 coding sequence is TGCAGCGGTCAGGCTATGAACACTGAAGCTTTCTTT.

V usage is TRBV7-9 and J usage is TRBJ2-4; 8 bases match TRBD2. Trimming removed 4 bases from V and 5 bases from J; junction bases left unmatched: 7. This CDR3 region has 15 residues. Germline V gene lookup returns CDR1 SEHNR and CDR2 FQNEAQ (reference sequence). CDR3 nucleotide sequence: TGTGCCAGCAGCTCCGCGGGTAGCGGGGAAAACATTCAGTACTTC. Protein sequence: CASSSAGSGENIQYF.

V is TRBV5-6 and J is TRBJ2-2, with D unresolved. Germline loops: CDR1 SGHDT, CDR2 YYEEEE. This CDR3 has 13 residues. The germline V and J ends were trimmed by 4 bases and 6 bases, with 10 bases remaining between them. CDR3 coding DNA: TGTGCCAGCAGCAAGACCCCGGCCGGGGAGCTGTTTTTT. Encoded protein: CASSKTPAGELFF.